This T cell receptor beta chain originates from a study of graft-versus-host responses after intestinal transplantation. Study-wide context: Every transplant recipient was induced with anti-thymocyte globulin, then maintained on tacrolimus and steroids for about 3 years.

With respect to this clone: The antigen is undetermined.

The table came from immunoSEQ multiplex PCR; TCRdb's copy has only in-frame clones and leaves some out. The data show nearly 95,000 clones, with about 93% seen just once and more than 1.5% held by the top ten. Germline-derived CDR1 and CDR2 are MNHEY and SMNVEV (reference sequence). The V segment lost 0 bases and the J segment 1 base; nucleotides outside the gene matches: 2. There are 15 residues in the CDR3. Study results and limitations: In patients with graft-donor T cell macrochimerism, allograft graft-versus-host to host-versus-graft clonal ratios were high. Early HvG declines after transplant were associated with peak circulating GvH clone levels.

The TCR sequence derives from a human donor who received an intestinal transplant. The J gene is TRBJ2-7, the V gene TRBV27, with 8 positions matching TRBD1. The specimen comprised unstimulated CD8+ T cells sorted from spleen or lymph node cells, sampled before intestinal transplant. The CDR3 nucleotides are TGTGCCAGCAGTTTATCCGGGACAGGATCCTACGAGCAGTACTTC. It translates to CASSLSGTGSYEQYF.